This T cell receptor (beta chain) stems from a study of cytomegalovirus exposure and HLA in healthy donors. Amplification used 60 Vbeta primers and 13 Jbeta primers. Clones were sequenced by immunoSEQ multiplex PCR, and TCRdb holds only the in-frame ones, with some missing. Here the sample spans tens of thousands of clones, around 70% being singletons. Details on this clone: Its cognate antigen is unknown.

Study results and caveats: Solely CMV serostatus was available to characterize immune exposure.

The germline V gene encodes CDR1 SGHDN and CDR2 FVKESK. V lost 6 bases and J lost 2; bases outside the gene matches: 7. This CDR3 contains 16 residues. The sequenced material came from PBMCs. The origin of this receptor is a woman aged 50 to 65 in good health and CMV-seropositive. The chain carries TRBV14 and TRBJ2-3; 11 nucleotides align to TRBD2. The CDR3 nucleotides are TGTGCCAGCAGTCGACTAGCGGGGACCAACACAGATACGCAGTATTTT. Its protein product is CASSRLAGTNTDTQYF. The full variable domain, its missing parts supplied by reference TRBV14 and TRBJ2-3, is EAGVTQFPSHSVIEKGQTVTLRCDPISGHDNLYWYRRVMGKEIKFLLHFVKESKQDESGMPNNRFLAERTGGTYSTLKVQPAELEDSGVYFCASSRLAGTNTDTQYFGPGTRLTVL.